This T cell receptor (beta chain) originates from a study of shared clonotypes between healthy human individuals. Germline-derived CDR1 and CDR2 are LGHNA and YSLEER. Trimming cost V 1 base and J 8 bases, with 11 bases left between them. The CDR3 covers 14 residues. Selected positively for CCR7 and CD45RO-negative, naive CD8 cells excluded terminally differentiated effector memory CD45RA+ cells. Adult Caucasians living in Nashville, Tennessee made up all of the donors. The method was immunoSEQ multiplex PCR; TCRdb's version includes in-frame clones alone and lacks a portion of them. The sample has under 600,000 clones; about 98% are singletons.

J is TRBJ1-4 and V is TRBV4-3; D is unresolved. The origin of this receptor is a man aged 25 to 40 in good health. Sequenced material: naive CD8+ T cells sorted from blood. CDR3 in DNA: TGCGCCAGCAGCCAAGGCGGCAGGCCAGAAAAACTGTTTTTT. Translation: CASSQGGRPEKLFF.